Here is one T cell receptor (beta chain) with its context. No antigen is known for it. The sample is drawn from a study of cytomegalovirus exposure and HLA in healthy donors. Study findings and constraints: There were some V segments, including TRBV6-2 and TRBV6-3, excluded as indistinguishable. Previous analysis showed most TCR beta V segments were productive about 87% or about 30% of the time.

13 Jbeta primers and 60 Vbeta primers were used for the PCR. The protocol was immunoSEQ multiplex PCR, while the TCRdb copy is restricted to in-frame clones and leaves out a portion. This repertoire includes some 48,000 clones. CDR1 is MNHNS, CDR2 SASEGT, per germline. The CDR3 runs 16 residues. V lost 2 bases, J lost 4 bases, and 6 bases stayed unmatched. The TCR was taken from a man aged 35 to 55 in good health and CMV-seropositive. The sequenced sample was PBMCs. V is TRBV6-1 and J is TRBJ1-1, with 11 bases fitting TRBD1. The CDR3 region is CASSERTGGAGTEAFF. As DNA, the CDR3 is TGTGCCAGCAGTGAACGGACAGGGGGCGCCGGCACTGAAGCTTTCTTT.